The T cell receptor (beta chain) under discussion was sequenced for a study of prognosis after radiotherapy for stage I lung cancer. Findings and limits, study-wide: Patients given stereotactic body radiation therapy showed fewer unique TCR clones afterward, median approximately 10,000 versus 7,000.

The V end was cut by 2 bases, the J end by 5 bases, with 18 bases between. The CDR3 totals 16 residues. The germline gives CDR1 MNHEY, CDR2 SVGAGI. Genomic DNA was the source, and TCR beta CDR3 was amplified from it by two-round multiplex PCR. Primers targeting each individual TRBV and TRBJ gene were applied in first-round PCR. Universal primers featured in the second PCR round. Each CDR3 protein is one row after TCRdb ran MiXCR on the multiplex PCR reads. This sample yields about 21,000 distinct CDR3 sequences, of which 43% are seen a single time; 31% belongs to the top ten. Concerning this clonotype itself: Its antigen is as yet unknown.

Every patient was node-negative on CT and PET/CT and lacked prior chemotherapy, radiotherapy or other malignancies. Peripheral blood samples of roughly 5.7 milliliters were drawn at each of two time points. The material was PBMCs, obtained before or after stereotactic body radiation therapy (not recorded which). The source of this sequence is a donor over 45 with non-small cell lung cancer. The chain employs TRBV6-5 and TRBJ1-2; D is perhaps TRBD1 (6 bases). Here the CDR3 DNA reads TGTGCCAGCAGTTACGGGACATTGGGCCCCCATTATGGCTACACCTTC. Translation: CASSYGTLGPHYGYTF.